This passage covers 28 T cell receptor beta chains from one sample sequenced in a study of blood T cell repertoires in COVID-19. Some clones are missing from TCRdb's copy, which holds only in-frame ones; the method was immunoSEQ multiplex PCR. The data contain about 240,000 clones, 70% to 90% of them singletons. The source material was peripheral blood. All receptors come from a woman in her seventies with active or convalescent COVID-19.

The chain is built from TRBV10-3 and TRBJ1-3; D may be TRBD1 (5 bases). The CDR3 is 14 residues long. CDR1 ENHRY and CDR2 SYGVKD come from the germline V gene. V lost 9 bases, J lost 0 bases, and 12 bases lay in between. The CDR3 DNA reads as TGTGCCATAGGGGCGGTCAGCTCTGGAAACACCATATATTTT. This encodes CAIGAVSSGNTIYF.

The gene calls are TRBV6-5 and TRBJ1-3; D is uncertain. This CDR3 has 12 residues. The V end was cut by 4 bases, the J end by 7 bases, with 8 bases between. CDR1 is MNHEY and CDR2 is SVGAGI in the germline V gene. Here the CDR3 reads CASSSTANTIYF. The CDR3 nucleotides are TGTGCCAGCAGTTCTACAGCCAACACCATATATTTT.

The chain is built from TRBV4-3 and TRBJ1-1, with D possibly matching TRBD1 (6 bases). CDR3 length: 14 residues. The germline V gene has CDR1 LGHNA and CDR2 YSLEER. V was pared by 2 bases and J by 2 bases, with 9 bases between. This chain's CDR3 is CASSQPQGNTEAFF. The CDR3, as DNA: TGCGCCAGCAGCCAACCACAGGGAAACACTGAAGCTTTCTTT.

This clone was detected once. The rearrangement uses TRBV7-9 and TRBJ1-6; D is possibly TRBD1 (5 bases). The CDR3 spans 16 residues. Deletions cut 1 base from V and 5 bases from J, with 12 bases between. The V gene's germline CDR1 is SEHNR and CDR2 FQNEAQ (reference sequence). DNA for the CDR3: TGTGCCAGCAGCTTAGTTCCCAACAGGAATAATTCACCCCTCCACTTT. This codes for CASSLVPNRNNSPLHF.

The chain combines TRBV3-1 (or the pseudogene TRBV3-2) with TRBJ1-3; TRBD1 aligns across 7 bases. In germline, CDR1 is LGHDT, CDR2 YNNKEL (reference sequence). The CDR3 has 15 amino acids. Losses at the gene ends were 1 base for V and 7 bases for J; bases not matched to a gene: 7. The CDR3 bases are TGTGCCAGCAGCCAAGTCTGGACAGGATTTAACACCATATATTTT. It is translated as CASSQVWTGFNTIYF.

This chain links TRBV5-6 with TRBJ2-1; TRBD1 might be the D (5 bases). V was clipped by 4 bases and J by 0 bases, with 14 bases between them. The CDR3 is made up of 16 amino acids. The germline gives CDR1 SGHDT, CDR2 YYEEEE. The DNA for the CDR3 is TGTGCCAGCAGCCATTGGGGCCCGAGCTCCTACAATGAGCAGTTCTTC. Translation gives CASSHWGPSSYNEQFF.

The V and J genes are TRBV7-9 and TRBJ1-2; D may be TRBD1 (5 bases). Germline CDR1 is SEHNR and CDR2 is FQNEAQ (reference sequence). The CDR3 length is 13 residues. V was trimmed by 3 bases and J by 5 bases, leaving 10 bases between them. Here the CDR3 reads CASSFGGQYGYTF. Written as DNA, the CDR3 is TGTGCCAGCAGCTTCGGGGGTCAATATGGCTACACCTTC.

The CDR3 sequence: CASSPKAGAWETQYF. Here the CDR3 DNA reads TGTGCCAGCAGCCCAAAGGCGGGGGCCTGGGAGACCCAGTACTTC. The chain has TRBV7-9 and TRBJ2-5; D may be TRBD2 (7 bases). In germline, CDR1 is SEHNR, CDR2 FQNEAQ (reference sequence). V was cut by 5 bases and J by 5 bases, with 18 bases left in between. This CDR3 contains 15 residues.

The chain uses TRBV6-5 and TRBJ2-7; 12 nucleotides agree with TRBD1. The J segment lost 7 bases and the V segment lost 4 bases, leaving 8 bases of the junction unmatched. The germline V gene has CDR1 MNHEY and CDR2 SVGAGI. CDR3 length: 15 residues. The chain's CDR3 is CASSSWGQGAKEQYF. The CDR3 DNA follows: TGTGCCAGCAGTTCCTGGGGACAGGGGGCAAAGGAGCAGTACTTC.

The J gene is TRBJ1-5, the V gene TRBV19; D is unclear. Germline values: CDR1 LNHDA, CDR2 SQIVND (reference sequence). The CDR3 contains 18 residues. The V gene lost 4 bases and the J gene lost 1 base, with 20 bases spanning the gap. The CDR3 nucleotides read TGTGCCAGTAGTAACCCTTCAATCTTGGGCCCGAGCAATCAGCCCCAGCATTTT. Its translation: CASSNPSILGPSNQPQHF.

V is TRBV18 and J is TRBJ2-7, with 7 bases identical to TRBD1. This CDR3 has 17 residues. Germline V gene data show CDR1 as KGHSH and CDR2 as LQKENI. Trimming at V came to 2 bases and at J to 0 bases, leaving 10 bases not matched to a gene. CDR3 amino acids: CASSPFRTGLSSYEQYF. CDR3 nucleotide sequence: TGTGCCAGCTCACCATTCAGGACAGGCCTGAGCTCCTACGAGCAGTACTTC.

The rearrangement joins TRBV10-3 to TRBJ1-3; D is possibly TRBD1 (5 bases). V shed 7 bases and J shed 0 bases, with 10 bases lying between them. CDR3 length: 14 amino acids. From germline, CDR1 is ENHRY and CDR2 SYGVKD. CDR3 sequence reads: CAITRQLSGNTIYF. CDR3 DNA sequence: TGTGCCATCACAAGACAGCTCTCTGGAAACACCATATATTTT.

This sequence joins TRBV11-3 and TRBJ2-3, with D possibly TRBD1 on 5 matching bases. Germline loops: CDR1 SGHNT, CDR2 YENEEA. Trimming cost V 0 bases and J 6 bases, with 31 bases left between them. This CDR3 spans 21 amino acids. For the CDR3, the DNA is TGTGCCAGCAGCTTAGATTACAGGTTTACAGTCCCAAGGGCAACCGGGGATACGCAGTATTTT. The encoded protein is CASSLDYRFTVPRATGDTQYF.

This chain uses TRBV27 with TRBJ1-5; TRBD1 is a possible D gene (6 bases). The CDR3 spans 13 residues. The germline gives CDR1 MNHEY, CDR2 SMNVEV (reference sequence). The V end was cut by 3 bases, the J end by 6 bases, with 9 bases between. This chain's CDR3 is CASSFNRVQPQHF. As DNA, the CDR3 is TGTGCCAGCAGTTTCAACAGGGTTCAGCCCCAGCATTTT.

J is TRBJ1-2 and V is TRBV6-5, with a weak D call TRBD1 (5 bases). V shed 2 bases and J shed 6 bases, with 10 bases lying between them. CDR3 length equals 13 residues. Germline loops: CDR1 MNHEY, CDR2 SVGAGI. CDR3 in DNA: TGTGCCAGCAGTTACCGGGGGATCGATGGCTACACCTTC. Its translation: CASSYRGIDGYTF.

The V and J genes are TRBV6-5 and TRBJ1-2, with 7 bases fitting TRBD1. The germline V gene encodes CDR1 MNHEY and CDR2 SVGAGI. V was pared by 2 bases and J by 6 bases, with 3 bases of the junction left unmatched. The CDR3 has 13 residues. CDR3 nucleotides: TGTGCCAGCAGTTACCAGGGGGTAGATGGCTACACCTTC. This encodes CASSYQGVDGYTF.

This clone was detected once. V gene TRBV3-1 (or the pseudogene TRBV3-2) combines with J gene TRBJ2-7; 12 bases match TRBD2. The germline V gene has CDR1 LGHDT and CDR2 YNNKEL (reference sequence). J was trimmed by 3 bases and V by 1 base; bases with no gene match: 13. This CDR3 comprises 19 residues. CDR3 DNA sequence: TGTGCCAGCAGCCAAGCCCCTAGCGGGGGGGCCCACCTAAGCTACGAGCAGTACTTC. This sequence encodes CASSQAPSGGAHLSYEQYF.

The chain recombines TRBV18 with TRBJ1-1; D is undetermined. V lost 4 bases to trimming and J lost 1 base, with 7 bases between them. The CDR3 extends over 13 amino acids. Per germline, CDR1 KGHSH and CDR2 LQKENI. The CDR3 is CASSLEENTEAFF. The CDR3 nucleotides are TGTGCCAGCTCACTTGAGGAGAACACTGAAGCTTTCTTT.

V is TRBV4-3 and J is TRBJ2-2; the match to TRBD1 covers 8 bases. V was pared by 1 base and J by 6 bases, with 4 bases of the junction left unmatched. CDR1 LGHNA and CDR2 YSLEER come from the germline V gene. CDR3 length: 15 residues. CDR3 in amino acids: CASSQAGTGPGELFF. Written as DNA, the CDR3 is TGCGCCAGCAGCCAAGCGGGGACAGGTCCCGGGGAGCTGTTTTTT.

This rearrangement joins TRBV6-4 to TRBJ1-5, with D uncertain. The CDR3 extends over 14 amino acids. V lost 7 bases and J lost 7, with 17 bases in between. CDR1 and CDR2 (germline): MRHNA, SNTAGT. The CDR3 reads CASTARGKQQPQHF. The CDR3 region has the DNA TGTGCCAGCACAGCGCGGGGAAAACAGCAGCCCCAGCATTTT.

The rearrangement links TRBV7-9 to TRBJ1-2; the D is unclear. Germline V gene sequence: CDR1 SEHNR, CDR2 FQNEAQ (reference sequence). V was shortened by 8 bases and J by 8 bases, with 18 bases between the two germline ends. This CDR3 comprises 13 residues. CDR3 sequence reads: CASGSQVVGGYTF. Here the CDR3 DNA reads TGTGCCAGCGGCTCCCAGGTGGTTGGCGGCTACACCTTC.

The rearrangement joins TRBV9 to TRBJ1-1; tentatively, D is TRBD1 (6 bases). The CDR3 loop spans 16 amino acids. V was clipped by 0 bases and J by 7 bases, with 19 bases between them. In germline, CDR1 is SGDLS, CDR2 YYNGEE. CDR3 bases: TGTGCCAGCAGCGTAGGGGGGGGCCGAGCCCCACTTGAAGCTTTCTTT. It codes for CASSVGGGRAPLEAFF.

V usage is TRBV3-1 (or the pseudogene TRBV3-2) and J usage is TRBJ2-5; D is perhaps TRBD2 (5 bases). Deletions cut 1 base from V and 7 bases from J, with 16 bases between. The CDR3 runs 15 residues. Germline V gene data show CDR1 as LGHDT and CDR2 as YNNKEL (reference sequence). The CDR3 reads CASSQGRTRVGTQYF. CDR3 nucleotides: TGTGCCAGCAGCCAAGGGCGGACGAGGGTTGGGACCCAGTACTTC.

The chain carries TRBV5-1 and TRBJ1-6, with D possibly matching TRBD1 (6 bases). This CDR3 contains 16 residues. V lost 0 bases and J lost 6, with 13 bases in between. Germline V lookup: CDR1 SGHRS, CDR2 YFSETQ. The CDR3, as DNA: TGCGCCAGCAGCTTGGACTCGGGACAAAGTAATTCACCCCTCCACTTT. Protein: CASSLDSGQSNSPLHF.

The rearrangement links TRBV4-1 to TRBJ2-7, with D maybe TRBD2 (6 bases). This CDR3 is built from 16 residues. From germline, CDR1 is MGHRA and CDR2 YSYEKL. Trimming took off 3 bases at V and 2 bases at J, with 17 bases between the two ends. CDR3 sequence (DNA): TGCGCCAGCAGCCATGACGCCGGGACTGTCACCTACGAGCAGTACTTC. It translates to CASSHDAGTVTYEQYF.

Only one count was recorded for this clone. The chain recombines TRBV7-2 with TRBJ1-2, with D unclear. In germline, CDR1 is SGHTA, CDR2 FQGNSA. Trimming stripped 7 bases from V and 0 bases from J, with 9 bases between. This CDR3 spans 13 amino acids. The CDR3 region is CASTGVANYGYTF. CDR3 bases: TGTGCCAGCACCGGGGTGGCTAACTATGGCTACACCTTC.

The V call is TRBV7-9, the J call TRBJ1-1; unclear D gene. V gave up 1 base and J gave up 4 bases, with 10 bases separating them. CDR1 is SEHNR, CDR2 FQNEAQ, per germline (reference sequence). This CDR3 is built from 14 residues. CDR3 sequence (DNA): TGTGCCAGCAGCTTAGACCCCCCAGGCACTGAAGCTTTCTTT. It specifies CASSLDPPGTEAFF.

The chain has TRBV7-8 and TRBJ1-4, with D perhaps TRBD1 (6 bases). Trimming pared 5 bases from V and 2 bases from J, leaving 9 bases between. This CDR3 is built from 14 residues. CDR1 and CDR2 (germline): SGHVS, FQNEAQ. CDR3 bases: TGTGCCAGCAGCCGAGACAGGACTAATGAAAAACTGTTTTTT. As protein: CASSRDRTNEKLFF.